In this sample, the clone carrying this TCR beta chain turned up a few times. The CDR3 is 15 residues long. Germline V gives CDR1 MNHEY, CDR2 SVGEGT. The V gene end was trimmed by 4 bases and the J gene end by 2 bases; junction bases not matched to a gene: 5. This sample is part of a study of blood T cells in healthy people across ages. A sample-barcoded 5' primer and a J-beta primer mix were used in a second PCR of roughly 6 to 11 cycles. TCRdb called the 5' RACE reads again in MiXCR, with one record for every CDR3 protein. This sample carries about 1 million distinct CDR3 sequences, 45% of them seen once, and the ten largest clones take 18%. Every donor provided approximately 10 milliliters of peripheral blood.

The sequence came from a woman aged 55-70 years in good health. Sequencing was performed on blood. This chain joins TRBV6-2 or TRBV6-3 and TRBJ1-5, with 7 bases that match TRBD1. CDR3 protein: CASSLGTAGNQPQHF. The CDR3 nucleotides read TGTGCCAGCAGTTTGGGGACAGCGGGCAATCAGCCCCAGCATTTT.